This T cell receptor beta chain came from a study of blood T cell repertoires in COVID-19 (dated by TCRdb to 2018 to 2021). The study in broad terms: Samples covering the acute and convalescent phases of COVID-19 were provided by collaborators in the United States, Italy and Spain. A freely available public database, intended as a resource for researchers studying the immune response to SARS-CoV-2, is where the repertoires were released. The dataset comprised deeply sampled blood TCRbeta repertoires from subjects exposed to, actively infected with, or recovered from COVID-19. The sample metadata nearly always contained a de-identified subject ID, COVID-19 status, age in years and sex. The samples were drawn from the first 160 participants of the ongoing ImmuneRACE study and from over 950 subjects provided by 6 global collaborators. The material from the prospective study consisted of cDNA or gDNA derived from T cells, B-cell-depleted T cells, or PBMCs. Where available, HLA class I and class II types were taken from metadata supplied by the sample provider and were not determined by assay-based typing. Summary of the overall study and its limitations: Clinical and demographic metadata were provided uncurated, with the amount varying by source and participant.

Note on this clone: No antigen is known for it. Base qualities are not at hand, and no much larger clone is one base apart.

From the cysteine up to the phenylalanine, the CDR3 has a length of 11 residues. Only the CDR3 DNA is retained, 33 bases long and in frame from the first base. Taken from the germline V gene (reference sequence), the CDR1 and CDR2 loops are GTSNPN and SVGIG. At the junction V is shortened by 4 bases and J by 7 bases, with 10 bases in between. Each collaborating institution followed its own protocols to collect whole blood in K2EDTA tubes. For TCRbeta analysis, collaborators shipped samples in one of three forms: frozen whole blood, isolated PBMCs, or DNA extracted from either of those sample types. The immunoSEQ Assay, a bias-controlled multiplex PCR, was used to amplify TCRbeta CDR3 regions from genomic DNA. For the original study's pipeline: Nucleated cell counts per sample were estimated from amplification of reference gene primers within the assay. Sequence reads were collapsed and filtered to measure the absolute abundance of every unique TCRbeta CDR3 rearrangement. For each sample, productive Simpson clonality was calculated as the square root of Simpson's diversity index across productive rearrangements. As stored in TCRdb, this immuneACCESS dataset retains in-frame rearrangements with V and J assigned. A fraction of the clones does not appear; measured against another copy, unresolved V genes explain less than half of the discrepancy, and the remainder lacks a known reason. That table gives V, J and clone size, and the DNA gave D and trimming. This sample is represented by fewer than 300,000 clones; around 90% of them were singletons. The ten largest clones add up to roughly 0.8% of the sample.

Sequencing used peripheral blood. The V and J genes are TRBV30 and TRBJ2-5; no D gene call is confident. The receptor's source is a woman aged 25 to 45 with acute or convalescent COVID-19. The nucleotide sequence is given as TGTGCCTGGACTTCACTCGGGACCCAGTACTTC. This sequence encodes CAWTSLGTQYF.